Each of the 2 T cell receptor beta chains below was sequenced from the same sample in a study of neurological immune-mediated disorders. TCRdb reprocessed the 5' RACE reads with MiXCR, giving one entry per CDR3 protein. Among some 77,000 distinct CDR3 sequences listed, around a tenth were seen once. The sequenced material came from PBMCs. The origin of the receptors is a man aged 50 to 59 in good health.

This clonotype occurred many times. The chain carries TRBV14 and TRBJ2-1; 8 bases map to TRBD2. The V and J ends lost 0 bases and 4 bases, in that order; junction bases with no gene match: 5. From germline, CDR1 is SGHDN and CDR2 FVKESK. This CDR3 has 16 amino acids. The CDR3 here is CASSQESGGYYNEQFF. CDR3 DNA sequence: TGTGCCAGCAGCCAAGAATCGGGGGGGTATTACAATGAGCAGTTCTTC.

In this sample, this clonotype turned up many times. The chain combines TRBV29-1 with TRBJ2-1; D call uncertain. CDR1 is SQVTM and CDR2 is ANQGSEA in the germline V gene. Deletions cut 8 bases from V and 12 bases from J, with 20 bases between. CDR3 size: 12 residues. In nucleotides, the CDR3 is TGCAGCTGCGAAGCGTCCGATACCCTGCAGTTCTTC. Protein sequence: CSCEASDTLQFF.